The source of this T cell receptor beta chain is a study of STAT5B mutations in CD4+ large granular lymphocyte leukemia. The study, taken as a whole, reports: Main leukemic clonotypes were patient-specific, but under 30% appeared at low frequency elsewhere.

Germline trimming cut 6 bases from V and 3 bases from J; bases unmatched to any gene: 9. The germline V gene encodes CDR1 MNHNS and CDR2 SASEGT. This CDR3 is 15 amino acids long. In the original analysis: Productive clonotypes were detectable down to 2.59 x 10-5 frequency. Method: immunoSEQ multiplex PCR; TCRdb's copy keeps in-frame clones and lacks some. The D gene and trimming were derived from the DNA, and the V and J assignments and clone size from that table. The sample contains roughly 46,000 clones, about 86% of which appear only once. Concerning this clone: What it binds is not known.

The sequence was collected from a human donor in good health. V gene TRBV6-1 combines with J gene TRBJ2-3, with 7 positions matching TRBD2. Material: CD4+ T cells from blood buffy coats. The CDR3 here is CASSKGEGTTDTQYF. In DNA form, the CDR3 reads TGTGCCAGCAGCAAAGGGGAGGGCACGACAGATACGCAGTATTTT.